Sequencing of this T cell receptor (beta chain) was carried out in a study of T cell repertoires in cytomegalovirus infection. Germline V gives CDR1 SGHAT, CDR2 FQNNGV. CDR3 length: 14 residues. V was clipped by 5 bases and J by 3 bases; unmatched bases: 6. This clonotype was observed a handful of times. One entry per CDR3 protein results from TCRdb running MiXCR on the reads. The sample includes 400,000 or so distinct CDR3 sequences, approximately 32% of them seen just once. The sequence was collected from a human donor in good health (CMV status not recorded). Some clones in this sample may be carry-over from other donors' samples. The specimen sequenced was PBMCs. The chain links TRBV11-2 to TRBJ1-1, with TRBD1 matching 7 bases. The DNA for the CDR3 is TGTGCCAGCAGCACTGGGACAGTTCACACTGAAGCTTTCTTT. Residues: CASSTGTVHTEAFF.